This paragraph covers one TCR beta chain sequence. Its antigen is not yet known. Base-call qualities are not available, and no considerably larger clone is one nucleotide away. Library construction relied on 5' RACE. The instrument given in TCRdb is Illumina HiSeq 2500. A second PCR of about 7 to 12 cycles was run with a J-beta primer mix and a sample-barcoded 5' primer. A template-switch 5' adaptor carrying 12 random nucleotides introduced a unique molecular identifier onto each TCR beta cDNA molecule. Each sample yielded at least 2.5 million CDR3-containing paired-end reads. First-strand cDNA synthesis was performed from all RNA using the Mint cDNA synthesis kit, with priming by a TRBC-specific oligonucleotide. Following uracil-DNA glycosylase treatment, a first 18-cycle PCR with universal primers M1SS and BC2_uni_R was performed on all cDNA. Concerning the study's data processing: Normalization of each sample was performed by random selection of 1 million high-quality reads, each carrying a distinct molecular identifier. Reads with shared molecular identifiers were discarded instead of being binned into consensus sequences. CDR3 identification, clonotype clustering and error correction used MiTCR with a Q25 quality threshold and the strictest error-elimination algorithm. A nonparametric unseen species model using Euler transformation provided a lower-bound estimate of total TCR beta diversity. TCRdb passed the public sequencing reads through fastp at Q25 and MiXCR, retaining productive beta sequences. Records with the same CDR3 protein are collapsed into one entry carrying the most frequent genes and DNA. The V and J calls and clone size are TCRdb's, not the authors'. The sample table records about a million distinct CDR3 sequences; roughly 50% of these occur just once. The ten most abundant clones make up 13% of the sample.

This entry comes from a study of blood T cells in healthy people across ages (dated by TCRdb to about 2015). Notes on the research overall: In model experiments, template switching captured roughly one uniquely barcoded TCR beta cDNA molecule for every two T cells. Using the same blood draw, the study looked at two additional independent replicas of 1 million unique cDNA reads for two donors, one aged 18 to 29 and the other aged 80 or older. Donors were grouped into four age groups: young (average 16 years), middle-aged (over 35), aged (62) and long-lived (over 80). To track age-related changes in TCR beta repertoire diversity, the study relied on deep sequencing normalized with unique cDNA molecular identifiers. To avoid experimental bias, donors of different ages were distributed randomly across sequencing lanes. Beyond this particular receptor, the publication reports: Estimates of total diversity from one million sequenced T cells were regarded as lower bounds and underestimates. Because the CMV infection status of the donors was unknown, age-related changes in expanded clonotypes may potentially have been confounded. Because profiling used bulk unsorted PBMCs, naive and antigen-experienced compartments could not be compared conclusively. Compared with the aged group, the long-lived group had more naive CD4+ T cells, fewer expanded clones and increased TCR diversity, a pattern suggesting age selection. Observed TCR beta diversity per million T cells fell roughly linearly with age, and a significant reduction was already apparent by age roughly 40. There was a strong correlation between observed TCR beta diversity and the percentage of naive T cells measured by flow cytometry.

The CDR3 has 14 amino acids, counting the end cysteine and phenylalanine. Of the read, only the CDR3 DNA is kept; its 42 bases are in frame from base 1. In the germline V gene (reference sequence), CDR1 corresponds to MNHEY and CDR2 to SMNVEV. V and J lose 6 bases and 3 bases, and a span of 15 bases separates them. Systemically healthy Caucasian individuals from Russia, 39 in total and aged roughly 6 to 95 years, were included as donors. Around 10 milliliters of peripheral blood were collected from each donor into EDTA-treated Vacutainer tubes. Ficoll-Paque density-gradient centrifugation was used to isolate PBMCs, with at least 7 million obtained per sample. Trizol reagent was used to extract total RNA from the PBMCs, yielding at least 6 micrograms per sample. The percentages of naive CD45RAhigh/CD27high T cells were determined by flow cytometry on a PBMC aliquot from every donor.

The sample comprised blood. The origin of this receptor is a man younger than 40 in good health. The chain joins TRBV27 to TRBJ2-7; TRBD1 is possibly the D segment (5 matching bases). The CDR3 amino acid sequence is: CASRTWGQHYEQYF. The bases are TGTGCCAGCAGGACATGGGGCCAACACTACGAGCAGTACTTC.